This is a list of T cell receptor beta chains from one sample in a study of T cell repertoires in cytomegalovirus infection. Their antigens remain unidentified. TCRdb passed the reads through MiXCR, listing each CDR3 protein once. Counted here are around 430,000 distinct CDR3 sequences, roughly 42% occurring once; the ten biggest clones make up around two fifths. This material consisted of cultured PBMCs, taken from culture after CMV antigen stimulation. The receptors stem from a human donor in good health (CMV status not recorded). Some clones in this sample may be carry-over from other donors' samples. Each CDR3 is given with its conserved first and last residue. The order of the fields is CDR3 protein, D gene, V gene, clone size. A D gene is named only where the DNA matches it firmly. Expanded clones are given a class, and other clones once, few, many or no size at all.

CDR3: CATTQIGAGGDTEAFF; D: NA; V: TRBV19; size: NA
CDR3: CASSQESRALGTGELFF; D: NA; V: TRBV4-1; size: NA
CDR3: CASSLLSLAGGQETQYF; D: TRBD2; V: TRBV5-6; size: once
CDR3: CATPRPQETQYF; D: NA; V: TRBV19; size: NA
CDR3: CASSKVGIGGQPQHF; D: NA; V: TRBV19; size: NA
CDR3: CASSPGSTQETQYF; D: NA; V: TRBV7-9; size: NA
CDR3: CATSRGGGGHQETQYF; D: TRBD2; V: TRBV15; size: NA
CDR3: CASSPYSNEQFF; D: NA; V: TRBV7-2; size: many
CDR3: CASGRRNQPQHF; D: NA; V: TRBV28; size: NA
CDR3: CASSYDSRPGELFF; D: NA; V: TRBV6-5; size: NA
CDR3: CASSWAREDEQYF; D: NA; V: TRBV7-8; size: once
CDR3: CASPPAQHF; D: NA; V: TRBV6-2/TRBV6-3; size: once
CDR3: CASSLTAVQETQYF; D: NA; V: TRBV12-3/TRBV12-4; size: NA
CDR3: CASSWDISSYEQYF; D: NA; V: TRBV12-3/TRBV12-4; size: NA
CDR3: CASSPTGYEQYF; D: NA; V: TRBV7-2; size: many
CDR3: CASSRGALTEAFF; D: NA; V: TRBV6-5; size: NA
CDR3: CASSPDLVAGGQPGNEQFF; D: TRBD2; V: TRBV18; size: NA
CDR3: CASSFPGAPYEQYF; D: NA; V: TRBV7-2; size: NA
CDR3: CASSIQGDGYTF; D: NA; V: TRBV6-6; size: NA
CDR3: CAISLYRGERGTEAFF; D: TRBD1; V: TRBV10-3; size: NA
CDR3: CASSLGQPGGYGEQYF; D: NA; V: TRBV7-9; size: NA
CDR3: CASSWGTGVLYGYTF; D: TRBD1; V: TRBV7-2; size: few
CDR3: CASSPRDGRTYNEQFF; D: TRBD2; V: TRBV7-2; size: NA
CDR3: CASSQQSLFSYNEQFF; D: NA; V: TRBV4-1; size: few
CDR3: CASRSQGTQYF; D: NA; V: TRBV6-5; size: NA
CDR3: CASRRGTQGAGEKLFF; D: TRBD1; V: TRBV12-3/TRBV12-4; size: few
CDR3: CASSTTGTTSTDTQYF; D: NA; V: TRBV7-2; size: NA
CDR3: CASREGGLEQFF; D: TRBD2; V: TRBV27; size: NA
CDR3: CASSLALRGAGSTDTQYF; D: NA; V: TRBV7-2; size: few
CDR3: CASSGHGTAYEQYF; D: TRBD1; V: TRBV11-2; size: few
CDR3: CASSQGSARPQHF; D: NA; V: TRBV4-1; size: few
CDR3: CASSHAPPGDPNEKLFF; D: NA; V: TRBV4-1; size: NA
CDR3: CASSLSLYSGNTIYF; D: NA; V: TRBV3-1; size: NA
CDR3: CASSLSGFLSYEQYF; D: NA; V: TRBV7-2; size: NA
CDR3: CASSSPRGPSGELFF; D: NA; V: TRBV7-6; size: few
CDR3: CASRNLRGSAEKLFF; D: NA; V: TRBV12-3/TRBV12-4; size: few
CDR3: CASRVIGQTNTEAFF; D: NA; V: TRBV28; size: NA
CDR3: CASSFTSGRAGELFF; D: TRBD2; V: TRBV7-2; size: NA
CDR3: CASSLSGTIAGRETQYF; D: TRBD2; V: TRBV7-2; size: NA
CDR3: CASSFLAVTDTQYF; D: TRBD2; V: TRBV7-2; size: NA
CDR3: CASSEWTRNYGYTF; D: NA; V: TRBV6-1; size: NA
CDR3: CASSFIGGNTGELFF; D: NA; V: TRBV7-6; size: NA
CDR3: CASSRPIRDREGRYGYTF; D: TRBD1; V: TRBV19; size: NA
CDR3: CASSFPGQTDYTF; D: NA; V: TRBV6-5; size: few
CDR3: CASSLVLGSPLHF; D: NA; V: TRBV7-2; size: NA
CDR3: CASSQDRDSYEQYF; D: NA; V: TRBV4-2; size: few
CDR3: CASSRVPSGELFF; D: NA; V: TRBV19; size: NA
CDR3: CASSFHRPGDPNEKLFF; D: NA; V: TRBV7-2; size: many
CDR3: CASSPWGGDREAFF; D: NA; V: TRBV7-2; size: NA
CDR3: CASSPGTAYYEQYF; D: NA; V: TRBV28; size: few
CDR3: CASSMTASPYGYTF; D: NA; V: TRBV12-3/TRBV12-4; size: few
CDR3: CSARKSTASNYGYTF; D: NA; V: TRBV20-1; size: NA
CDR3: CASSEEEGLVAFF; D: NA; V: TRBV2; size: few
CDR3: CASSAYNRGMNTEAFF; D: TRBD1; V: TRBV9; size: NA
CDR3: CASSPGLQDQETQYF; D: NA; V: TRBV7-6; size: few
CDR3: CAISGQDSNQPQHF; D: NA; V: TRBV10-3; size: NA
CDR3: CASSRNYNEQFF; D: NA; V: TRBV7-6; size: NA
CDR3: CASSWGPNQPQHF; D: NA; V: TRBV7-6; size: many
CDR3: CASSSPGQGIETQYF; D: TRBD1; V: TRBV7-8; size: many
CDR3: CASSLDSATQYF; D: NA; V: TRBV12-3/TRBV12-4; size: NA